The 24 T cell receptor beta chains given below trace back to one sample, sequenced in a study of vaccination and CD4 T cells after COVID-19. Treatment defined: roughly 10-day PBMC culture with coronavirus spike peptide pools or control peptides (ViraFEST assay). These receptors lack a known antigen. The Oncomine TCR Beta short-read assay sequenced DNA from cultured CD4+ T cells. TCRdb called the PCR reads again in MiXCR, with one record for every CDR3 protein. Of some 10,000 distinct CDR3 sequences listed, around 58% were seen once; the top ten hold about 31%. Sample: CD4+ T cells from blood, cultured in vitro. These receptors originate from a human donor who had recovered from COVID-19.

The J gene is TRBJ2-4, the V gene TRBV30; possibly TRBD1 for D (5 bases). Looked up from germline, CDR1 is GTSNPN and CDR2 is SVGIG (reference sequence). Trimming removed 4 bases at V and 5 bases at J, with 9 bases between. CDR3 length equals 12 residues. CDR3 DNA sequence: TGTGCCTGGACAGGGTACCAAAACATTCAGTACTTC. Its translation: CAWTGYQNIQYF.

V gene TRBV25-1 combines with J gene TRBJ1-1; no reliable D call. The V end was cut by 7 bases, the J end by 1 base, with 4 bases between. The CDR3 is 11 amino acids. Germline V lookup: CDR1 MGHDK, CDR2 SYGVNS. The DNA of the CDR3 is TGTGCCAGCAATTCGAACACTGAAGCTTTCTTT. It specifies CASNSNTEAFF. The variable domain in full, completed from reference TRBV25-1 and TRBJ1-1, reads EADIYQTPRYLVIGTGKKITLECSQTMGHDKMYWYQQDPGMELHLIHYSYGVNSTEKGDLSSESTVSRIRTEHFPLTLESARPSHTSQYLCASNSNTEAFFGQGTRLTVV.

The table lists this clonotype with a few counts. The CDR3 coding sequence is TGTGCCATCAGGGGACTAGCGGGATCCAATGAGCAGTTCTTC. Translating it yields CAIRGLAGSNEQFF. The chain employs TRBV10-3 and TRBJ2-1, with 13 positions matching TRBD2. CDR3 length: 14 amino acids. V lost 6 bases and J lost 6; bases outside the gene matches: 2. Germline assignment: CDR1 ENHRY and CDR2 SYGVKD.

The gene calls are TRBV19 and TRBJ1-1; D is perhaps TRBD1 (6 bases). The ends were cut back, 6 bases at V and 6 bases at J, with 17 bases in the middle. This CDR3 region has 14 residues. Germline V lookup: CDR1 LNHDA, CDR2 SQIVND (reference sequence). CDR3 in amino acids: CASRGRGGNAEAFF. CDR3 sequence (DNA): TGTGCCAGTAGGGGTAGGGGGGGGAATGCTGAAGCTTTCTTT.

In this sample, this clonotype turned up a few times. CDR3 region: CASSLDGNQPQHF. CDR3 bases: TGTGCCAGCAGCTTAGATGGCAATCAGCCCCAGCATTTT. This rearrangement joins TRBV7-9 to TRBJ1-5; the D is unclear. The CDR3 contains 13 residues. The germline CDR1 and CDR2 sequences are SEHNR and FQNEAQ (reference sequence). Trimming cost V 1 base and J 2 bases, with 3 bases left between them. Supplemented by reference TRBV7-9 and TRBJ1-5, the full variable domain reads DTGVSQNPRHKITKRGQNVTFRCDPISEHNRLYWYRQTLGQGPEFLTYFQNEAQLEKSRLLSDRFSAERPKGSFSTLEIQRTEQGDSAMYLCASSLDGNQPQHFGDGTRLSIL.

Relative to its sample, this clonotype is large. V is TRBV5-1 and J is TRBJ2-3; D call uncertain. CDR3 size: 15 residues. Germline CDR1 reads SGHRS; CDR2 reads YFSETQ. Trimming pared 0 bases from V and 3 bases from J, leaving 11 bases between. CDR3 nucleotide sequence: TGCGCCAGCAGCTTGGCCACGGTGAAGACAGATACGCAGTATTTT. Its translation is CASSLATVKTDTQYF.

The chain carries TRBV20-1 and TRBJ2-7, with D possibly being TRBD2 (6 bases). This CDR3 has 13 residues. The germline CDR1 and CDR2 sequences are DFQATT and SNEGSKA (reference sequence). Trimming removed 6 bases at V and 3 bases at J, with 15 bases between. Written as DNA, the CDR3 is TGCAGTGCCTCCGCTGTGCGGGACTACGAGCAGTACTTC. Its protein is CSASAVRDYEQYF.

The genes are TRBV30 and TRBJ1-2; D gene ambiguous. This CDR3 is 11 amino acids long. Germline CDR1 is GTSNPN and CDR2 is SVGIG (reference sequence). V lost 2 bases to trimming and J lost 8 bases, with 9 bases between them. The CDR3 sequence: CAWSRVSGYTF. The CDR3, as DNA: TGTGCCTGGAGTCGGGTTAGCGGCTACACCTTC. Complete variable domain (other parts from reference TRBV30 and TRBJ1-2): SQTIHQWPATLVQPVGSPLSLECTVEGTSNPNLYWYRQAAGRGLQLLFYSVGIGQISSEVPQNLSASRPQDRQFILSSKKLLLSDSGFYLCAWSRVSGYTFGSGTRLTVV.

The CDR3 coding sequence is TGTGCCAGCACCAAAGGGGCTCAAATGGGGGGTGAGGCCCAGTACTTC. Translating it yields CASTKGAQMGGEAQYF. The chain is built from TRBV28 and TRBJ2-5; D is possibly TRBD2 (6 bases). The CDR3 runs 16 residues. The ends were cut back, 7 bases at V and 9 bases at J, with 27 bases in the middle. Germline V gene lookup returns CDR1 MDHEN and CDR2 SYDVKM.

J is TRBJ2-4 and V is TRBV19; possibly TRBD1 for D (6 bases). Trimming left V 4 bases short and J 0 bases short, with 10 bases between. CDR3 length equals 15 residues. Germline V gene lookup returns CDR1 LNHDA and CDR2 SQIVND (reference sequence). The CDR3 DNA is TGTGCCAGTAGTACCCGGACAGTAGCCAAAAACATTCAGTACTTC. Amino acid sequence: CASSTRTVAKNIQYF.

The gene calls are TRBV6-1 and TRBJ2-7; TRBD2 agrees at 10 bases. V lost 7 bases, J lost 1 base, and 7 bases stayed unmatched. The CDR3 covers 15 residues. Germline V gene lookup returns CDR1 MNHNS and CDR2 SASEGT. The CDR3 region is CASTGLLAGSYEQYF. CDR3 coding DNA: TGTGCCAGCACCGGACTACTAGCGGGATCCTACGAGCAGTACTTC.

This clonotype was picked up a small number of times. The chain has TRBV6-1 and TRBJ2-1; 9 bases are a match to TRBD2. Germline lookup yields CDR1 MNHNS and CDR2 SASEGT. CDR3 length: 15 amino acids. V lost 6 bases to trimming and J lost 3 bases; unmatched junction nucleotides: 6. As DNA, the CDR3 is TGTGCCAGCAGGATTAGCGGGGGACGCTACAATGAGCAGTTCTTC. Its protein is CASRISGGRYNEQFF.

Only a few counts were recorded for this clonotype. CDR3 sequence: CSASNGQEIYGYTF. CDR3 bases: TGCAGTGCTAGTAACGGACAGGAGATCTATGGCTACACCTTC. The genes are TRBV20-1 and TRBJ1-2, with TRBD1 matching over 7 bases. This CDR3 has 14 residues. J gave up 4 bases and V 3 bases, and 8 bases lay outside the gene matches. CDR1 DFQATT and CDR2 SNEGSKA come from the germline V gene (reference sequence).

The rearrangement uses TRBV24-1 and TRBJ2-2; D not certain. Germline V gives CDR1 KGHDR, CDR2 SFDVKD. Trimming cost V 2 bases and J 5 bases, with 11 bases left between them. This CDR3 spans 15 amino acids. The CDR3 DNA follows: TGTGCCACCAGTGATTCTAGTCGACTGACCGGGGAGCTGTTTTTT. It codes for CATSDSSRLTGELFF.

V is TRBV10-3 and J is TRBJ2-7; TRBD2 aligns across 14 bases. Looked up from germline, CDR1 is ENHRY and CDR2 is SYGVKD. J gave up 1 base and V 3 bases, and 5 bases lay outside the gene matches. The CDR3 is 17 residues long. This CDR3 reads CAISDMGTSGSSYEQYF. CDR3 nucleotide sequence: TGTGCCATCAGTGATATGGGGACTAGCGGGAGTTCCTACGAGCAGTACTTC.

The rearrangement uses TRBV28 and TRBJ1-2, with D uncertain. Germline lookup yields CDR1 MDHEN and CDR2 SYDVKM. The CDR3 runs to 14 residues. Trimming pared 3 bases from V and 4 bases from J, leaving 12 bases between. The CDR3 region is CASSLGGIIYGYTF. DNA of the CDR3: TGTGCCAGCAGTTTGGGAGGGATAATCTATGGCTACACCTTC.

This clonotype was detected only a few times. The chain combines TRBV20-1 with TRBJ1-1, with D unclear. CDR1 and CDR2 (germline): DFQATT, SNEGSKA (reference sequence). This CDR3 is 16 amino acids long. V was clipped by 3 bases and J by 4 bases, with 21 bases between them. The CDR3 here is CSARVRTLVVGTEAFF. CDR3 coding DNA: TGCAGTGCTAGGGTCCGGACCTTGGTAGTTGGCACTGAAGCTTTCTTT.

This sequence joins TRBV4-1 and TRBJ1-2, with 10 nucleotides matching TRBD1. CDR3 size: 15 residues. Germline assignment: CDR1 MGHRA and CDR2 YSYEKL. The V gene end was trimmed by 3 bases and the J gene end by 4 bases; junction bases not matched to a gene: 5. The CDR3: CASSQGDRGLYGYTF. The CDR3 DNA reads TGCGCCAGCAGCCAGGGGGACAGGGGCCTCTATGGCTACACCTTC.

A few counts support this clonotype. The rearrangement uses TRBV12-3 or TRBV12-4 and TRBJ2-5; possible D gene TRBD1, 6 bases. This CDR3 spans 16 amino acids. The germline V and J ends were trimmed by 2 bases and 5 bases, with 18 bases remaining between them. The CDR3 region is CASSLSRADGGETQYF. Written as DNA, the CDR3 is TGTGCCAGCAGTTTATCAAGGGCCGATGGGGGCGAGACCCAGTACTTC.

This clonotype was detected only a few times. CDR3 sequence reads: CASSSRPGQGFISGNTIYF. The CDR3 region has the DNA TGTGCCAGCAGCTCCAGACCGGGACAGGGATTCATCTCTGGAAACACCATATATTTT. This chain joins TRBV7-6 and TRBJ1-3; 9 bases are shared with TRBD1. This CDR3 is 19 amino acids long. Germline V gene sequence: CDR1 SGHVS, CDR2 FNYEAQ. With V trimmed by 4 bases and J by 0 bases, 13 bases remained unmatched. Using reference TRBV7-6 and TRBJ1-3 for the parts outside the CDR3, the full variable domain is GAGVSQSPRYKVTKRGQDVALRCDPISGHVSLYWYRQALGQGPEFLTYFNYEAQQDKSGLPNDRFSAERPEGSISTLTIQRTEQRDSAMYRCASSSRPGQGFISGNTIYFGEGSWLTVV.

The chain is built from TRBV7-9 and TRBJ1-2, with D tentatively TRBD1 (6 bases). Germline CDR1 and CDR2: SEHNR and FQNEAQ (reference sequence). V lost 5 bases and J lost 2, with 12 bases in between. The CDR3 is 14 residues long. CDR3 coding DNA: TGTGCCAGCAGCCCAACAGGGCGGAACTATGGCTACACCTTC. Translating gives CASSPTGRNYGYTF.

The table lists this clonotype with a few counts. This chain links TRBV30 with TRBJ1-6; D uncertain. This CDR3 region has 14 residues. Germline CDR1 GTSNPN, CDR2 SVGIG (reference sequence). Trimming removed 7 bases from V and 6 bases from J, with 16 bases in between. The CDR3 spells CAFAPRTPNSPLHF. The CDR3 DNA sequence: TGTGCCTTCGCGCCCCGGACCCCTAATTCACCCCTCCACTTT.

The V call is TRBV6-1, the J call TRBJ2-7; a possible D gene is TRBD2 (6 bases). The germline V gene encodes CDR1 MNHNS and CDR2 SASEGT. V lost 5 bases and J 3 bases, leaving 23 bases between the germline ends. CDR3 length equals 17 residues. The DNA for the CDR3 is TGTGCCAGCAGTCACCCTCCCCTCACGGCGGGGTACTACGAGCAGTACTTC. Translated, it gives CASSHPPLTAGYYEQYF.

The sample holds one count of this clonotype. The chain recombines TRBV9 with TRBJ1-6; possible D gene TRBD1, 6 bases. V was trimmed by 4 bases and J by 8 bases, leaving 16 bases between them. Germline lookup yields CDR1 SGDLS and CDR2 YYNGEE. This CDR3 region has 15 residues. The CDR3 sequence: CASSPYGGPDSPLHF. DNA for the CDR3: TGTGCCAGCAGCCCCTATGGGGGGCCCGATTCACCCCTCCACTTT.